This record looks at one TCR beta chain sequence and its context. Its antigen is currently unknown. The table came from immunoSEQ multiplex PCR; TCRdb's copy has only in-frame clones and leaves some out. The sample lists 25,000 to 35,000 clones, about four fifths occurring once. V gave up 6 bases and J gave up 1 base; unmatched junction bases: 10. Germline V CDR1 and CDR2: LNHDA, SQIVND (reference sequence). CDR3 length: 17 amino acids. This entry is derived from a study of a mutant IDH1 vaccine in newly diagnosed glioma. Points from the study as a whole: Among patients, roughly 93% showed immune responses induced by the vaccine.

The time point here: baseline, week 1 (first vaccination visit). Treatment defined: pre-vaccination baseline after standard-of-care therapy. Donor diagnoses consisted of new WHO grade 3 or 4 IDH1-mutant, ATRX-lost astrocytomas. The TCR originated in a man younger than 40 with glioma. The chain employs TRBV19 and TRBJ2-1; TRBD1 matches 9 bases. Specimen: PBMCs, collected from a glioma patient treated with radiotherapy, temozolomide or both. The CDR3 DNA reads TGTGCCAGTAGCGACCGGGACAGGGTTTTGTCCTACAATGAGCAGTTCTTC. It specifies CASSDRDRVLSYNEQFF.